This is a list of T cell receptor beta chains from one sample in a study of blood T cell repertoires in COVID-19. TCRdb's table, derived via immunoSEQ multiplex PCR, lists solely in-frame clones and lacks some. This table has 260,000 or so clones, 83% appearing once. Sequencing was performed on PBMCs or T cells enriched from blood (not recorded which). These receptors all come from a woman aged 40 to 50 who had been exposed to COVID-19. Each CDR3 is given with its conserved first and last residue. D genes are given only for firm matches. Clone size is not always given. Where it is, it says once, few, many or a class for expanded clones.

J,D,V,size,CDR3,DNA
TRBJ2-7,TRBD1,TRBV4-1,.,CASSQDRRQGGEQYF,TGCGCCAGCAGCCAAGATCGACGACAGGGCGGCGAGCAGTACTTC
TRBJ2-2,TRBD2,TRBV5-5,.,CASSLRASGGSKTGELFF,TGTGCCAGCAGCTTGCGCGCTAGCGGGGGGTCAAAGACCGGGGAGCTGTTTTTT
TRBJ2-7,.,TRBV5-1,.,CASSLNGKGSYEQYF,TGCGCCAGCAGCTTGAACGGAAAGGGGTCCTACGAGCAGTACTTC
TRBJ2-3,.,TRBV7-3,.,CASSLVSSSTDTQYF,TGTGCCAGCAGCTTAGTTTCTTCTAGCACAGATACGCAGTATTTT
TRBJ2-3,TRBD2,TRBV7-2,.,CASSGLARLGTDTQYF,TGTGCCAGCAGTGGACTAGCCCGATTGGGCACAGATACGCAGTATTTT
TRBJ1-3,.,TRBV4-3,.,CASSQDERGSGNTIYF,TGCGCCAGCAGCCAAGATGAAAGAGGCTCTGGAAACACCATATATTTT
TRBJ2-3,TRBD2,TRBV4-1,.,CASSQDSQRGTDTQYF,TGCGCCAGCAGCCAAGATTCCCAGCGGGGGACAGATACGCAGTATTTT
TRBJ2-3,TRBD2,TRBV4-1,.,CASSPRIAGSDTQYF,TGCGCCAGCAGCCCCCGAATAGCGGGGTCAGATACGCAGTATTTT
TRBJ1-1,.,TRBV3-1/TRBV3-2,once,CASTYAGDTEAFF,TGTGCCAGCACTTATGCGGGAGACACTGAAGCTTTCTTT
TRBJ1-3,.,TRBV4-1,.,CASAKSNGQGAGSGNTIYF,TGCGCCAGCGCAAAGTCGAACGGGCAGGGAGCGGGCTCTGGAAACACCATATATTTT
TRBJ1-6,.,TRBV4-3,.,CASSSWTGTGKTPLHF,TGCGCCAGCAGCTCTTGGACCGGTACGGGGAAGACACCCCTCCACTTT
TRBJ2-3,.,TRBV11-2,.,CASSLLALISTDTQYF,TGTGCCAGCAGCTTGCTAGCCCTTATTAGCACAGATACGCAGTATTTT
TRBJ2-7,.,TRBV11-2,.,CASSFTVGTSSSYEQYF,TGTGCCAGCAGCTTCACGGTCGGGACTTCGAGCTCCTACGAGCAGTACTTC
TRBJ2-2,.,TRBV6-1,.,CASSAEFRGERTGELFF,TGTGCCAGCAGTGCGGAGTTTAGGGGTGAACGGACCGGGGAGCTGTTTTTT
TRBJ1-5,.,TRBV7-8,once,CASSAHRDQPQHF,TGTGCCAGCAGCGCTCACAGGGATCAGCCCCAGCATTTT
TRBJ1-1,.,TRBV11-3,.,CASSYDRNTEAFF,TGTGCCAGCAGCTATGACAGGAACACTGAAGCTTTCTTT
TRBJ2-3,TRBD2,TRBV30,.,CAWSPQWGEGMADTQYF,TGTGCCTGGAGTCCCCAGTGGGGGGAGGGTATGGCAGATACGCAGTATTTT
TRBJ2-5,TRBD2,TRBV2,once,CASTSMGGDQETQYF,TGTGCCAGCACCTCTATGGGAGGGGACCAAGAGACCCAGTACTTC
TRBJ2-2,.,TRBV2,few,CASRVGVSGELFF,TGTGCCAGCAGGGTCGGGGTTTCCGGGGAGCTGTTTTTT
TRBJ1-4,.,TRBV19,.,CASSIRGRGLYGLFF,TGTGCCAGTAGTATCCGAGGGCGTGGGCTTTATGGACTGTTTTTT
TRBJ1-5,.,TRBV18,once,CASSPRGQGKSNQPQHF,TGTGCCAGCTCACCACGGGGGCAGGGTAAGAGCAATCAGCCCCAGCATTTT
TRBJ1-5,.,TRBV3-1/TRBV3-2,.,CASSQALGPNHQPQHF,TGTGCCAGCAGCCAAGCCCTAGGCCCGAACCATCAGCCCCAGCATTTT
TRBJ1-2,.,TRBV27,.,CASSAYRNANYGYTF,TGTGCCAGCAGTGCTTACAGGAACGCTAACTATGGCTACACCTTC
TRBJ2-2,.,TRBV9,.,CASSVGDTRTGELFF,TGTGCCAGCAGCGTAGGGGACACCCGCACCGGGGAGCTGTTTTTT
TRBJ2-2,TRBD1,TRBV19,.,CASTPRTGKDTGELFF,TGTGCCAGTACCCCCCGGACAGGGAAGGACACCGGGGAGCTGTTTTTT
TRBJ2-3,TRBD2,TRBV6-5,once,CASSYRAGGSTDTQYF,TGTGCCAGCAGTTACAGGGCGGGGGGTAGCACAGATACGCAGTATTTT
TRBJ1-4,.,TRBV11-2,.,CASSPNIQGEKLFF,TGTGCCAGCAGCCCGAATATCCAGGGTGAAAAACTGTTTTTT
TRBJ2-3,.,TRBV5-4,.,CASSLVRGFTDTQYF,TGTGCCAGCAGCTTGGTCCGGGGGTTCACAGATACGCAGTATTTT
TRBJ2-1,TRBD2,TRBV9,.,CASSNQGLAGEYNEQFF,TGTGCCAGCAGCAACCAAGGGCTAGCGGGGGAGTACAATGAGCAGTTCTTC
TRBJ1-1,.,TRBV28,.,CASSLAQGGLSTEAFF,TGTGCCAGCAGTTTAGCGCAGGGAGGTCTCAGCACTGAAGCTTTCTTT
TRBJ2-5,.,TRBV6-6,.,CASSPSAETQYF,TGTGCCAGCAGCCCTAGTGCGGAGACCCAGTACTTC
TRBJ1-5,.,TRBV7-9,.,CASSLDSGGLYSNQPQHF,TGTGCCAGCAGCTTAGATTCGGGGGGACTATATAGCAATCAGCCCCAGCATTTT
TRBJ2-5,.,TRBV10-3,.,CAITNRPQETQYF,TGTGCCATCACAAACAGGCCGCAAGAGACCCAGTACTTC
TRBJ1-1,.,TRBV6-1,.,CASSDPRINTEAFF,TGTGCCAGCAGTGACCCCAGGATTAACACTGAAGCTTTCTTT
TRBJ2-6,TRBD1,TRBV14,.,CASSQGTGVSGANVLTF,TGTGCCAGCAGCCAAGGGACAGGGGTCTCTGGGGCCAACGTCCTGACTTTC
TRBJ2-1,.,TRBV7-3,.,CASSLSGGTVGEQFF,TGTGCCAGCAGCCTTAGCGGAGGGACCGTCGGTGAGCAGTTCTTC
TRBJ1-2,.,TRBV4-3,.,CASSQDGQLYGYTF,TGCGCCAGCAGCCAAGACGGACAGTTGTATGGCTACACCTTC
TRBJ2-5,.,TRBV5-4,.,CASSVGSRGQETQYF,TGTGCCAGCAGCGTGGGCAGCAGGGGCCAAGAGACCCAGTACTTC
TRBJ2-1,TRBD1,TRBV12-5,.,CASGQIQGNNEQFF,TGTGCTAGTGGTCAAATACAGGGGAACAATGAGCAGTTCTTC
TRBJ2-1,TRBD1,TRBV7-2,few,CASSFGTGDNEQFF,TGTGCCAGCAGCTTTGGGACAGGGGACAATGAGCAGTTCTTC
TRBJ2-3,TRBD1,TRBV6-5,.,CASSYSPQGARDTQYF,TGTGCCAGCAGTTATTCCCCTCAGGGGGCCAGAGATACGCAGTATTTT
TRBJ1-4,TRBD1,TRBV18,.,CASSLGTGREKLFF,TGTGCCAGCTCACTTGGGACAGGGCGTGAAAAACTGTTTTTT
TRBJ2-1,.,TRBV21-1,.,CASSRACEQFF,TGTGCCAGCAGCAGGGCGTGTGAGCAGTTCTTC
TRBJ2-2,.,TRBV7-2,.,CASSLGGRNTGELFF,TGTGCCAGCAGCTTGGGGGGGCGTAACACCGGGGAGCTGTTTTTT
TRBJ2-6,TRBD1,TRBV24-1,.,CATSERTGGPGANVLTF,TGTGCCACCAGTGAGCGGACAGGGGGCCCTGGGGCCAACGTCCTGACTTTC
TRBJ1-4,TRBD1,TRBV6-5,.,CASSSGQGEKLFF,TGTGCCAGCAGTTCGGGACAGGGGGAAAAACTGTTTTTT
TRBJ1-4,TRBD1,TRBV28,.,CASSPPGQGKEKLFF,TGTGCCAGCAGTCCGCCGGGACAGGGGAAAGAAAAACTGTTTTTT
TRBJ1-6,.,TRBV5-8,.,CASSLVQGLSPLHF,TGTGCCAGCAGCTTGGTGCAGGGCCTTTCACCCCTCCACTTT
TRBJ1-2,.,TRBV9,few,CASSPWEGDGYTF,TGTGCCAGCAGCCCGTGGGAGGGCGATGGCTACACCTTC
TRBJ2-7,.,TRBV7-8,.,CASSPGGLEQYF,TGTGCCAGCAGCCCTGGGGGCCTCGAGCAGTACTTC
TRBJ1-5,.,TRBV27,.,CASSQTGQNNHQPQHF,TGTGCCAGCAGTCAAACGGGACAAAACAACCATCAGCCCCAGCATTTT
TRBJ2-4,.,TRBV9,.,CASSVGNDIAKNIQYF,TGTGCCAGCAGCGTAGGCAACGACATTGCCAAAAACATTCAGTACTTC
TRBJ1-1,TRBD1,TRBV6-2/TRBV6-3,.,CASSSLRTGRVNTEAFF,TGTGCCAGCAGTTCCCTCCGGACAGGGAGGGTGAACACTGAAGCTTTCTTT
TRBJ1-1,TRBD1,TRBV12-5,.,CASGIQGAAYTEAFF,TGTGCTAGTGGAATACAGGGGGCGGCATACACTGAAGCTTTCTTT
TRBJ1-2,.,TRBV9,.,CASSVDSERGYTF,TGTGCCAGCAGCGTAGATTCAGAGCGTGGCTACACCTTC
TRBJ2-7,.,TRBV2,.,CASTKGAYEQYF,TGTGCCAGCACTAAGGGGGCCTACGAGCAGTACTTC
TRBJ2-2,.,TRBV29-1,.,CSVGVLNTGELFF,TGCAGCGTAGGGGTGCTGAACACCGGGGAGCTGTTTTTT
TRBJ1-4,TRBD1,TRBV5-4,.,CASSLDRGANEKLFF,TGTGCCAGCAGCTTGGACAGGGGAGCTAATGAAAAACTGTTTTTT
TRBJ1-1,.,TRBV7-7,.,CASSPSPGTEAFF,TGTGCTAGCAGTCCCAGTCCAGGTACTGAAGCTTTCTTT
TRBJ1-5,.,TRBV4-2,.,CASSQDRGQPQHF,TGTGCCAGCAGCCAAGATAGAGGGCAGCCCCAGCATTTT